A selection of T cell receptor beta chains follows, all from one sample in a study of T cell responses to AZD1222 COVID-19 vaccine. Data came from immunoSEQ multiplex PCR; TCRdb stores just in-frame clones and leaves some out. The sample consists of around 78,000 clones, 90% of them appearing once. The input for sequencing was peripheral blood, taken on day 0 of AZD1222 vaccination. All receptors derive from an adult in good health. CDR3s include the opening cysteine and the closing phenylalanine or tryptophan. A D gene is named only where the DNA matches it firmly.

j_call d_call v_call cdr3_aa cdr3_nt
TRBJ2-7 . TRBV7-4 CASSLKYQLSYEQYF TGTGCCAGCAGCTTAAAATACCAACTCTCCTACGAGCAGTACTTC
TRBJ2-3 . TRBV5-4 CASSLAGSQSTDTQYF TGTGCCAGCAGCTTGGCCGGTTCGCAGAGCACAGATACGCAGTATTTT
TRBJ2-7 TRBD1 TRBV5-1 CASSSKDRGDEQYF TGCGCCAGCAGCTCGAAGGACAGGGGGGACGAGCAGTACTTC
TRBJ1-6 TRBD1 TRBV5-1 CASSLGAGGSNSPLHF TGCGCCAGCAGCTTGGGCGCAGGGGGCAGTAATTCACCCCTCCACTTT
TRBJ1-1 . TRBV11-2 CASSLDGQGSAFF TGTGCCAGCAGCTTAGACGGTCAGGGCAGCGCTTTCTTT
TRBJ1-3 TRBD1 TRBV12-3/TRBV12-4 CASSLQGASTDF TGTGCCAGCAGTTTACAGGGGGCCTCCACGGATTTT
TRBJ2-5 . TRBV11-3 CASSQDSSGTETQYF TGTGCCAGCAGCCAAGATTCGTCCGGGACGGAGACCCAGTACTTC
TRBJ2-7 TRBD1 TRBV27 CASRKTGANHYEQYF TGTGCCAGCAGGAAGACAGGGGCAAACCACTACGAGCAGTACTTC
TRBJ1-1 . TRBV13 CASRPTLNTEAFF TGTGCCAGCAGACCTACCCTAAACACTGAAGCTTTCTTT
TRBJ1-1 TRBD1 TRBV7-9 CASSLSGTGGTEAFF TGTGCCAGCAGCCTTTCCGGGACAGGGGGCACTGAAGCTTTCTTT
TRBJ1-1 . TRBV25-1 CASSEYKPGMTEAFF TGTGCCAGCAGTGAATATAAACCGGGGATGACTGAAGCTTTCTTT
TRBJ1-5 TRBD1 TRBV24-1 CATSDGTGGSDQPQHF TGTGCCACCAGTGACGGGACAGGGGGCAGCGATCAGCCCCAGCATTTT
TRBJ2-7 TRBD1 TRBV29-1 CSVLTGGADEQYF TGCAGCGTCCTGACAGGGGGCGCGGACGAGCAGTACTTC
TRBJ1-6 . TRBV30 CAWSEDGNSPLHF TGTGCCTGGAGTGAGGACGGTAATTCACCCCTCCACTTT
TRBJ1-1 . TRBV18 CASSPGREGTEAFF TGTGCCAGCTCACCAGGACGGGAAGGCACTGAAGCTTTCTTT
TRBJ1-4 . TRBV9 CASSSTREANEKLFF TGTGCCAGCAGCTCTACCCGGGAGGCTAATGAAAAACTGTTTTTT
TRBJ1-1 . TRBV30 CAWSTFNTEAFF TGTGCCTGGAGTACTTTCAACACTGAAGCTTTCTTT
TRBJ2-7 TRBD1 TRBV7-8 CASSRRDSNYEQYF TGTGCCAGCAGCCGTCGGGACAGTAACTACGAGCAGTACTTC